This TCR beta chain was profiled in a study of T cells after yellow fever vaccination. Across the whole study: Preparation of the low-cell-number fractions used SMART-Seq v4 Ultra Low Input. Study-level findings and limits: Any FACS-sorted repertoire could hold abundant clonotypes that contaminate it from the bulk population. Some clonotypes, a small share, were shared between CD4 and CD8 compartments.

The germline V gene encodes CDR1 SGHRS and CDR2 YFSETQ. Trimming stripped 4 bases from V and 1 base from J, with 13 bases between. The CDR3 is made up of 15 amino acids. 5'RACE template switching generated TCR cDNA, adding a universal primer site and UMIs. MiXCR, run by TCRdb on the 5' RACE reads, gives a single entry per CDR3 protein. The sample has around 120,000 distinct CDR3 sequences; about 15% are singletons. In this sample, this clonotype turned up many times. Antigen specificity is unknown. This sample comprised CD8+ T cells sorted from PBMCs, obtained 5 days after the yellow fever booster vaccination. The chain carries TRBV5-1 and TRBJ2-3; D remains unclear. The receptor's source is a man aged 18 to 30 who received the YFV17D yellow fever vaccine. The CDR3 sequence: CASSLRSMGTDTQYF. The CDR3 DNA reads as TGCGCCAGCAGCCTGCGTAGCATGGGCACAGATACGCAGTATTTT.